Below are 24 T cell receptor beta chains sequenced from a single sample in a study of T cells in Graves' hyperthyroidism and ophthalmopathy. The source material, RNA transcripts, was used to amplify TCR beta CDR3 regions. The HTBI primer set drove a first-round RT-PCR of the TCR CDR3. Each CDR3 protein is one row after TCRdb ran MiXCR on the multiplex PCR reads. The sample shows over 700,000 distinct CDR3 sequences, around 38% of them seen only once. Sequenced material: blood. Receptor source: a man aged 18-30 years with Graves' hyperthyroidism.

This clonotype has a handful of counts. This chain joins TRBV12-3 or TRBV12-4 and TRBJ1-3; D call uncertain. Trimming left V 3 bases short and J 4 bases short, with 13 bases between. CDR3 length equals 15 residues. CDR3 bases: TGTGCCAGCAGTTTCATGCGTGGCCACGGAAACACCATATATTTT. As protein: CASSFMRGHGNTIYF.

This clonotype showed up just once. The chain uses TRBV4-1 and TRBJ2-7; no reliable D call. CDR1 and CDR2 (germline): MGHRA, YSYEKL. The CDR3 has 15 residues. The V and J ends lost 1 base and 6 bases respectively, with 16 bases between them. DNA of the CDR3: TGCGCCAGCAGCCAAGGGAAGGGCCCTAATTTCGAGCAGTACTTC. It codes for CASSQGKGPNFEQYF.

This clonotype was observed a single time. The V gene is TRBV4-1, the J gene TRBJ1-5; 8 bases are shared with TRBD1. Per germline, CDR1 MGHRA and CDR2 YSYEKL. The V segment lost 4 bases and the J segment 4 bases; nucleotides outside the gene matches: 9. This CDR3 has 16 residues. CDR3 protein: CASSPFGTGLNQPQHF. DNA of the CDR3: TGCGCCAGCAGCCCCTTCGGGACAGGACTAAATCAGCCCCAGCATTTT.

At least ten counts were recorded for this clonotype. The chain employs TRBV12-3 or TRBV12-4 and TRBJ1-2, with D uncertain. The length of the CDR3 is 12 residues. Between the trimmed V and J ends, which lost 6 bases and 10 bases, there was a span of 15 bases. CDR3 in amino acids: CASSSLGLDYTF. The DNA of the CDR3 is TGTGCCAGCAGCTCCCTCGGGTTAGACTACACCTTC.

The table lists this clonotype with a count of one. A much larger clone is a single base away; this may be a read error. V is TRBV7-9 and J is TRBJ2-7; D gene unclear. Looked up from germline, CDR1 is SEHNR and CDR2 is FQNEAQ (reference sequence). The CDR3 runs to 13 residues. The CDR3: CAGSLWTSLEQYF. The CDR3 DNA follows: TGTGCCGGCAGCTTATGGACGTCCCTCGAGCAGTACTTC.

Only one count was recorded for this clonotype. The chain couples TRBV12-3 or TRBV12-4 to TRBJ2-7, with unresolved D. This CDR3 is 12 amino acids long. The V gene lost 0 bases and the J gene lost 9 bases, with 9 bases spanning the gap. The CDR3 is CASSLALDGQYF. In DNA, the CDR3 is TGTGCCAGCAGTTTAGCGCTGGACGGGCAGTACTTC.

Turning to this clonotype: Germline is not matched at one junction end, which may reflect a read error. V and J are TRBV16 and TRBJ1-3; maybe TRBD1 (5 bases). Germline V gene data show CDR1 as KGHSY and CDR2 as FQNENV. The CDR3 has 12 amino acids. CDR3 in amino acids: CASSQGRATTYF. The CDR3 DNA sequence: TGTGCCAGCAGCCAGGGGCGGGCCACCACATATTTT.

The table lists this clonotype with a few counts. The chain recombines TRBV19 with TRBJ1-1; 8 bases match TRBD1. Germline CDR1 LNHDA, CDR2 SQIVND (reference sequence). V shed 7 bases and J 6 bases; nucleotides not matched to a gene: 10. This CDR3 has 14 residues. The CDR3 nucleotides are TGTGCCAGTACCCCCCCGGACAGGGTCTCTGAAGCTTTCTTT. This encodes CASTPPDRVSEAFF.

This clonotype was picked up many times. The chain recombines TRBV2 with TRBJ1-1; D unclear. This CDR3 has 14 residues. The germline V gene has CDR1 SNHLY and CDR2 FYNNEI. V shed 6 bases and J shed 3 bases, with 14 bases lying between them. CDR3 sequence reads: CASSRVLTDTEAFF. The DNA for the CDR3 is TGTGCCAGCAGCCGAGTTCTCACCGACACTGAAGCTTTCTTT.

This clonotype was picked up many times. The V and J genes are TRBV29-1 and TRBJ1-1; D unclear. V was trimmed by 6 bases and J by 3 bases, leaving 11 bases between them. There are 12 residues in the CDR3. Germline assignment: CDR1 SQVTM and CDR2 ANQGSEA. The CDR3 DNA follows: TGCAGCGTCTCACTTGTGGACACTGAAGCTTTCTTT. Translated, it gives CSVSLVDTEAFF.

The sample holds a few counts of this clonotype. The CDR3 loop is CASSQSWGNTIYF. The CDR3 region has the DNA TGTGCCAGCAGCCAATCCTGGGGAAACACCATATATTTT. The V and J genes are TRBV16 and TRBJ1-3, with unresolved D. Germline V lookup: CDR1 KGHSY, CDR2 FQNENV. This CDR3 has 13 amino acids. Trimming left V 0 bases short and J 4 bases short, with 4 bases between. Full variable domain (rest looked up from reference TRBV16 and TRBJ1-3): GEEVAQTPKHLVRGEGQKAKLYCAPIKGHSYVFWYQQVLKNEFKFLISFQNENVFDETGMPKERFSAKCLPNSPCSLEIQATKLEDSAVYFCASSQSWGNTIYFGEGSWLTVV.

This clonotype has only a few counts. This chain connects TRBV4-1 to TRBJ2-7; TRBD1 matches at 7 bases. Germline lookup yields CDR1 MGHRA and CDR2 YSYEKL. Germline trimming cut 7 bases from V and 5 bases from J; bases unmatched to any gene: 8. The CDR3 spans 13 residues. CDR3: CASMEQGKNEQYF. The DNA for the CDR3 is TGCGCCAGCATGGAACAGGGGAAGAACGAGCAGTACTTC.

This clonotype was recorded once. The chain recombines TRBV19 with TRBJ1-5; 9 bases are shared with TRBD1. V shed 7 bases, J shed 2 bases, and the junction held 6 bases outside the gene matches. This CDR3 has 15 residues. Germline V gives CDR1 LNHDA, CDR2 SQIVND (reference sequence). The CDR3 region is CASMPGQGGNQPQHF. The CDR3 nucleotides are TGTGCCAGTATGCCGGGACAGGGCGGCAATCAGCCCCAGCATTTT. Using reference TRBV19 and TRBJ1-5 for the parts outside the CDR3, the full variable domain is DGGITQSPKYLFRKEGQNVTLSCEQNLNHDAMYWYRQDPGQGLRLIYYSQIVNDFQKGDIAEGYSVSREKKESFPLTVTSAQKNPTAFYLCASMPGQGGNQPQHFGDGTRLSIL.

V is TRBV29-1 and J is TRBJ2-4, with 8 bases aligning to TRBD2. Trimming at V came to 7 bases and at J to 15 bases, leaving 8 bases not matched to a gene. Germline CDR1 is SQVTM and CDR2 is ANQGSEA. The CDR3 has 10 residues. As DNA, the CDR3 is TGCAGCGCCGGGGGGGAGCTAAGGTACTTC. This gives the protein CSAGGELRYF. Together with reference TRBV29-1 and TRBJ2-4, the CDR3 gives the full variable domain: SAVISQKPSRDICQRGTSLTIQCQVDSQVTMMFWYRQQPGQSLTLIATANQGSEATYESGFVIDKFPISRPNLTFSTLTVSNMSPEDSSIYLCSAGGELRYFGAGTRLSVL.

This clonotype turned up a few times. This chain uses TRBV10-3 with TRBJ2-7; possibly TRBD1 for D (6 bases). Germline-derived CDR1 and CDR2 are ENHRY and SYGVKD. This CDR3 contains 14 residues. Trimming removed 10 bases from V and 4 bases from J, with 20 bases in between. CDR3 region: CASSLTGLKYEQYF. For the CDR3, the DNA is TGTGCCAGCAGCCTGACAGGATTGAAATACGAGCAGTACTTC.

The CDR3 DNA reads as TGTGCCAGCAGCTTGGCGGGACGTGGGGACACTGAAGCTTTCTTT. Its protein is CASSLAGRGDTEAFF. The chain uses TRBV5-4 and TRBJ1-1; possible D gene TRBD1, 5 bases. The CDR3 length is 15 residues. V was pared by 0 bases and J by 3 bases, with 12 bases between. Germline assignment: CDR1 SGHNT and CDR2 YYREEE (reference sequence). The full variable domain, its missing parts supplied by reference TRBV5-4 and TRBJ1-1, is ETGVTQSPTHLIKTRGQQVTLRCSSQSGHNTVSWYQQALGQGPQFIFQYYREEENGRGNFPPRFSGLQFPNYSSELNVNALELDDSALYLCASSLAGRGDTEAFFGQGTRLTVV.

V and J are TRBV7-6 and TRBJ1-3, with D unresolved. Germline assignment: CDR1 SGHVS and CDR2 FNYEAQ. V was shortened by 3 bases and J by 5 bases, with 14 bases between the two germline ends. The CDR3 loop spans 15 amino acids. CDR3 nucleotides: TGTGCCAGCAGCTTGGTCTCCGCAAACAGAAACACCATATATTTT. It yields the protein CASSLVSANRNTIYF.

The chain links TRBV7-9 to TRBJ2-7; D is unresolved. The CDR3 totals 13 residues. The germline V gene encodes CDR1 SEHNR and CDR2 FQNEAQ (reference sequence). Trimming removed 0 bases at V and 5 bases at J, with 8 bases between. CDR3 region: CASSLAPGNEQYF. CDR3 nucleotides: TGTGCCAGCAGCTTAGCTCCAGGAAACGAGCAGTACTTC.

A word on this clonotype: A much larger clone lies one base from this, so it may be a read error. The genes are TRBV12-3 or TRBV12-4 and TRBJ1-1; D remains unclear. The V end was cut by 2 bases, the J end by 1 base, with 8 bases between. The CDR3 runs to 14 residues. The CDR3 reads CASSLSDGNTEAFF. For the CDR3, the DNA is TGTGCCAGCAGTTTATCGGACGGGAACACTGAAGCTTTCTTT.

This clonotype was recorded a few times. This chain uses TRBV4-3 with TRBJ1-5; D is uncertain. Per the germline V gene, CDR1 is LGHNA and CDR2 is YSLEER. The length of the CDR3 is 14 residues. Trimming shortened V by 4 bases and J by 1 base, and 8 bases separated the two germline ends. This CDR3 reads CASSLDKSNQPQHF. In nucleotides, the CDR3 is TGCGCCAGCAGCCTTGACAAAAGCAATCAGCCCCAGCATTTT.

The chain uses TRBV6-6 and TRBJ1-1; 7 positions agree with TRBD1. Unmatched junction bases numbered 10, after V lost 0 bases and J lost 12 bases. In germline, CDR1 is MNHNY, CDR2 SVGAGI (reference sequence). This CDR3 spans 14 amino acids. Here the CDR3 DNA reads TGTGCCAGCAGTTACTCAGGGACAGCGGGGAAGTCTTTCTTT. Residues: CASSYSGTAGKSFF.

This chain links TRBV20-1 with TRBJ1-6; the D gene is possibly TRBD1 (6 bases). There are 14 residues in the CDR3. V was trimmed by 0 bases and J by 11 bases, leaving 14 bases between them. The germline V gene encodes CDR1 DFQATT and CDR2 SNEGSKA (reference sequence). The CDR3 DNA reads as TGCAGTGCTAGAGACGGCGGGGGGCGGACACCCCTCCACTTT. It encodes CSARDGGGRTPLHF.

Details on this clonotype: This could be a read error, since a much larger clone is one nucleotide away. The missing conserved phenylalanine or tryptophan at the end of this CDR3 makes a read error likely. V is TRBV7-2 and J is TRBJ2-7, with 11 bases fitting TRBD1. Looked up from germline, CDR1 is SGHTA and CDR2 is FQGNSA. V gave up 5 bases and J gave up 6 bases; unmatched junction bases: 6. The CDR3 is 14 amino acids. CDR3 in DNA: TGTGCCAGCAGCGCGGACAGGGGGCAGGGCGAGCAGTACCTC. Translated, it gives CASSADRGQGEQYL.

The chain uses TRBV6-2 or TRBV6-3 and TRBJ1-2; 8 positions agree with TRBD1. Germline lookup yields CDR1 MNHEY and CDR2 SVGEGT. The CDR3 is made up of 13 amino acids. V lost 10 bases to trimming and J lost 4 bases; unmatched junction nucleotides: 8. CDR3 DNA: TGTGCCATTGAAGGGACAGGAACCTATGGCTACACCTTC. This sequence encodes CAIEGTGTYGYTF.